This T cell receptor (beta chain) came from a study of neoadjuvant nivolumab and ipilimumab in lung cancer. Points from the study as a whole: Pretherapy blood TCR richness correlated positively with resected tumor richness. Only two of four nivolumab-treated tumors gained richness and clonality by surgery. TCR richness and clonality were higher in tumors than adjacent uninvolved lung. TCR receptors were sequenced in few samples.

The CDR3 loop spans 14 amino acids. V lost 8 bases to trimming and J lost 6 bases, with 17 bases between them. Germline-derived CDR1 and CDR2 are GTSNPN and SVGIG (reference sequence). Assay used: immunoSEQ multiplex PCR; TCRdb lists only in-frame clones, some missing. The sample contains some 20,000 clones, 60% to 85% of which appear only once. Of note for this clone: Its antigen is as yet unknown.

The source was tumor tissue, collected after neoadjuvant nivolumab, alone or with ipilimumab, at or shortly before surgery. J is TRBJ1-6 and V is TRBV30; D is undetermined. The sequence was collected from an adult with non-small cell lung cancer. The CDR3 here is CAINGGIINSPLHF. Here the CDR3 DNA reads TGTGCCATCAACGGAGGGATAATTAATTCACCCCTCCACTTT. Filled out from reference TRBV30 and TRBJ1-6, the complete variable domain reads SQTIHQWPATLVQPVGSPLSLECTVEGTSNPNLYWYRQAAGRGLQLLFYSVGIGQISSEVPQNLSASRPQDRQFILSSKKLLLSDSGFYLCAINGGIINSPLHFGNGTRLTVT.